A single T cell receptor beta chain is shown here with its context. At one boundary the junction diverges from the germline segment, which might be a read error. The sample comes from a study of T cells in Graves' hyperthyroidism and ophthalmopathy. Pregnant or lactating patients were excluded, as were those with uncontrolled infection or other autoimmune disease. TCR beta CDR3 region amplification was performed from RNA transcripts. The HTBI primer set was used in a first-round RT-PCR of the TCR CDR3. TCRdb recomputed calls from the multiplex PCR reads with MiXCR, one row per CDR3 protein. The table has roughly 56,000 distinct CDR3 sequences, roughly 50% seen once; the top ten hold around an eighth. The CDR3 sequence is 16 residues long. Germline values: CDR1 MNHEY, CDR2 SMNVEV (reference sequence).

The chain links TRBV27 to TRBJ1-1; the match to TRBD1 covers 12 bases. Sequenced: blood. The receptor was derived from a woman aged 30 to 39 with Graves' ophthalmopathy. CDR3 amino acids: CASRIRDRGQGTEACF. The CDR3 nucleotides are TGTGCCAGCCGTATCCGGGACAGGGGGCAGGGAACTGAAGCTTGCTTT.